This T cell receptor beta chain was retrieved from a study of T cell responses to AZD1222 COVID-19 vaccine. Study outcomes and limitations: Rises in breadth and depth of Spike-specific TCRs came after two AZD1222 doses. Researchers took repertoire samples only after the peak T cell response had come. Regions 160-218 and 743-854 dominated among vaccine-associated CD4 TCRs spanning spike. The donor group comprised mostly white British people and more females; the analysis possibly underestimated clonal diversity.

Clones were read by immunoSEQ multiplex PCR, and TCRdb kept only the in-frame ones, dropping some. The sample contains 45,000 to 65,000 clones, about nine tenths of which appear only once. Turning to this clone: Its antigen remains unknown.

The germline gives CDR1 SNHLY, CDR2 FYNNEI. V was cut by 2 bases and J by 2 bases, with 15 bases left in between. The CDR3 has 16 residues. Sample: peripheral blood, taken 28 days after the second AZD1222 dose. The TCR comes from an adult who received the AZD1222 COVID-19 vaccine. The chain couples TRBV2 to TRBJ2-5; a weak D match, TRBD2 (6 bases). DNA for the CDR3: TGTGCCAGCAGTGAAACCAGGAGCGGAGGGCAAGAGACCCAGTACTTC. It encodes CASSETRSGGQETQYF.